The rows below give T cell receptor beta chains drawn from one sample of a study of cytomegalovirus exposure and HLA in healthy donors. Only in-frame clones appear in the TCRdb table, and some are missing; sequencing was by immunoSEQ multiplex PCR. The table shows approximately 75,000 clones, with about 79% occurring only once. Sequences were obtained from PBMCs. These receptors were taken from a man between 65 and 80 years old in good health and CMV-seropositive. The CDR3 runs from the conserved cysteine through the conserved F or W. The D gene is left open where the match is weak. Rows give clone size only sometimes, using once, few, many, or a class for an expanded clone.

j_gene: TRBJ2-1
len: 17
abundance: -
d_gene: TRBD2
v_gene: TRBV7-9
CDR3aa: CASSLPAGREADNEQFF
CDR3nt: TGTGCCAGCAGCCTCCCGGCTGGGAGGGAAGCGGACAATGAGCAGTTCTTC

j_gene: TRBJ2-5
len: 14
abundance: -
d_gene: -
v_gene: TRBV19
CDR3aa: CASSVGYSGETQYF
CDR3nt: TGTGCCAGTAGTGTGGGGTACAGCGGAGAGACCCAGTACTTC

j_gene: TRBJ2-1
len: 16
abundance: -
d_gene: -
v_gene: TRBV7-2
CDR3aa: CASSFRTWDLYNEQFF
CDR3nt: TGTGCCAGCAGCTTTCGGACCTGGGACTTATACAATGAGCAGTTCTTC

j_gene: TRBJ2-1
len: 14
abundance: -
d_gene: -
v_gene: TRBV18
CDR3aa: CASSLGTSHNEQFF
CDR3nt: TGTGCCAGCTCACTCGGGACAAGTCACAATGAGCAGTTCTTC

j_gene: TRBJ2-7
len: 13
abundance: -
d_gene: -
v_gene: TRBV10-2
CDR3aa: CASSESGGREQYF
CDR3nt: TGCGCCAGCAGTGAGTCGGGGGGGCGCGAGCAGTACTTC

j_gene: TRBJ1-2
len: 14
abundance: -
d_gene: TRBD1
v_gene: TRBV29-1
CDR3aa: CSVGGTGMGYGYTF
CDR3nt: TGCAGCGTGGGGGGGACAGGGATGGGGTATGGCTACACCTTC

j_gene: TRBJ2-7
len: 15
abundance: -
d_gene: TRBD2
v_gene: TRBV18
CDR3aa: CASSSLAGSSYEQYF
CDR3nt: TGTGCCAGCTCATCTTTAGCGGGGAGTTCCTACGAGCAGTACTTC

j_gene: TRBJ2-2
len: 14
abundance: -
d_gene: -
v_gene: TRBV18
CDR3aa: CASSPPAHPGELFF
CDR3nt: TGTGCCAGCTCACCACCAGCGCATCCCGGGGAGCTGTTTTTT

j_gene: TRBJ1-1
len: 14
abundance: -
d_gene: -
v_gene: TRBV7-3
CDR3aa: CASSLMGGDTEAFF
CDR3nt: TGTGCCAGCAGCTTAATGGGGGGAGACACTGAAGCTTTCTTT

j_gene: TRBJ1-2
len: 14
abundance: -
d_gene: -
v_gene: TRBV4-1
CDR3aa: CASSHRDRQYGYTF
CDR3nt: TGCGCCAGCAGCCATCGCGACAGACAATATGGCTACACCTTC

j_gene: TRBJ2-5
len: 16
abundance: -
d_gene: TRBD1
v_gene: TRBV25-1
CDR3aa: CASSDTRQGAGETQYF
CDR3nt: TGTGCCAGCAGTGACACCCGACAGGGGGCGGGGGAGACCCAGTACTTC

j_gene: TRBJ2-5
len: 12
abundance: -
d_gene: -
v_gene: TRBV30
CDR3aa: CAYLRGGETQYF
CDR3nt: TGTGCCTATCTCAGGGGCGGAGAGACCCAGTACTTC

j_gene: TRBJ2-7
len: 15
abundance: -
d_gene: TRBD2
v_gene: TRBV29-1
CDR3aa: CSVALAGGLVDEQYF
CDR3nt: TGCAGCGTTGCGCTAGCGGGGGGGCTAGTCGACGAGCAGTACTTC

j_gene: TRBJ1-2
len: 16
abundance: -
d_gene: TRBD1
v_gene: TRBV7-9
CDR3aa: CASSQFTGTGAYGYTF
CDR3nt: TGCGCCAGCAGCCAATTCACCGGGACAGGGGCTTATGGCTACACCTTC

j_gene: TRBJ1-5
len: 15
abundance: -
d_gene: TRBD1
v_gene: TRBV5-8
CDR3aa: CASSPGQGYNQPQHF
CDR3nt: TGTGCCAGCAGCCCTGGACAGGGATATAATCAGCCCCAGCATTTT

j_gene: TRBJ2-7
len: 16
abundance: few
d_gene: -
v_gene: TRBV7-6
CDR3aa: CASSTLGGVGSYEQYF
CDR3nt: TGTGCCAGCAGCACCTTAGGGGGGGTCGGCTCCTACGAGCAGTACTTC

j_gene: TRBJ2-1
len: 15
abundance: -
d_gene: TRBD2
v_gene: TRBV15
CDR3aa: CATSDTGTSGRQQFF
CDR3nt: TGTGCCACCAGTGATACCGGGACTAGCGGGAGACAGCAGTTCTTC

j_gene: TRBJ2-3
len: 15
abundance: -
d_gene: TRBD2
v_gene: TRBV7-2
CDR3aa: CASNSGLAGGGTQYF
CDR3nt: TGTGCCAGCAACTCCGGACTAGCGGGGGGAGGTACGCAGTATTTT

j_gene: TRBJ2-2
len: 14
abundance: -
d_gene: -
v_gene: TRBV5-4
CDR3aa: CASRPTRNTGELFF
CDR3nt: TGTGCCAGCAGACCGACTAGGAACACCGGGGAGCTGTTTTTT

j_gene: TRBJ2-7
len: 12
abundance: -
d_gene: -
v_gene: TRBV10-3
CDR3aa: CAIRTGGNEQYF
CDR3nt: TGTGCCATACGGACAGGAGGGAACGAGCAGTACTTC

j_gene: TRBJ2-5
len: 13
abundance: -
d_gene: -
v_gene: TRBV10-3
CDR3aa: CATRTGNQETQYF
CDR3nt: TGTGCCACCAGAACAGGTAACCAAGAGACCCAGTACTTC

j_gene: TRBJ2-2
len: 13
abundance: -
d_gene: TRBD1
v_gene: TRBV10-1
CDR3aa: CASARQGTGELFF
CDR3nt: TGCGCCAGCGCACGACAGGGAACCGGGGAGCTGTTTTTT

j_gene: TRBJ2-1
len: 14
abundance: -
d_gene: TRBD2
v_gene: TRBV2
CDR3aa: CASSIIGGGNEQFF
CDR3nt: TGTGCCAGCAGTATCATTGGGGGGGGCAATGAGCAGTTCTTC

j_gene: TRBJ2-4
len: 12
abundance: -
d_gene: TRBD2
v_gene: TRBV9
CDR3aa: CASSGGGGIQYF
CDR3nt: TGTGCCAGCAGCGGCGGGGGGGGCATTCAGTACTTC

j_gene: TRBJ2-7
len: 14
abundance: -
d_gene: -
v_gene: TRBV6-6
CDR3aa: CASRIGLGAYEQYF
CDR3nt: TGTGCCAGCAGGATCGGGCTAGGGGCCTACGAGCAGTACTTC

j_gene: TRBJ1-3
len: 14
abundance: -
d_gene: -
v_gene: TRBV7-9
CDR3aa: CASSLAGSGNTIYF
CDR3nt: TGTGCCAGCAGTTTGGCAGGGTCTGGAAACACCATATATTTT

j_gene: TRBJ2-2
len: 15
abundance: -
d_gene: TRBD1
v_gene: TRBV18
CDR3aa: CASSLGTVGTGELFF
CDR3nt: TGTGCCAGCTCACTTGGGACAGTAGGCACCGGGGAGCTGTTTTTT

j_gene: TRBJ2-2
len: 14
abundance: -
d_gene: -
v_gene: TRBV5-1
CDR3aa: CASSSGQNTGELFF
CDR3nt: TGCGCCAGCAGCTCGGGACAGAACACCGGGGAGCTGTTTTTT

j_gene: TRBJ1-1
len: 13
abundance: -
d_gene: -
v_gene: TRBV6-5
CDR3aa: CASSYNQDTEAFF
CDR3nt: TGTGCCAGCAGTTACAACCAGGACACTGAAGCTTTCTTT

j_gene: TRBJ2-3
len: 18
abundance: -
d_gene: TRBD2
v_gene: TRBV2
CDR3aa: CASSEATGTSASTDTQYF
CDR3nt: TGTGCCAGCAGTGAAGCGACCGGGACTAGCGCTAGCACAGATACGCAGTATTTT

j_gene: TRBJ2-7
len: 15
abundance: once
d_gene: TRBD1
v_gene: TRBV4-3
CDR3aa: CASSQDRQGAYEQYF
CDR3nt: TGCGCCAGCAGCCAAGATAGGCAGGGGGCCTACGAGCAGTACTTC

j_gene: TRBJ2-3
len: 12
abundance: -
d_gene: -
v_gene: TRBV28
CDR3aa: CASLGSTDTQYF
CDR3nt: TGTGCCAGCCTAGGCAGCACAGATACGCAGTATTTT

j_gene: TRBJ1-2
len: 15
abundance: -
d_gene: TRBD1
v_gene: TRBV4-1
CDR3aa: CASSHTGGANYGYTF
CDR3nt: TGCGCCAGCAGCCACACAGGGGGAGCTAACTATGGCTACACCTTC

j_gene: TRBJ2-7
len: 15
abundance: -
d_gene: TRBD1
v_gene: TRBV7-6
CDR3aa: CASSFSGQGNNEQYF
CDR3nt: TGTGCCAGCAGCTTTTCGGGACAGGGGAACAACGAGCAGTACTTC

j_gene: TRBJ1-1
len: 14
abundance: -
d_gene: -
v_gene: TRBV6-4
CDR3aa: CASSEQYSDTEAFF
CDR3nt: TGTGCCAGCAGTGAACAGTATTCGGACACTGAAGCTTTCTTT

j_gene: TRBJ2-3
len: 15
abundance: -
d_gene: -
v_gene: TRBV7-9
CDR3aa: CASSLFGGGTDTQYF
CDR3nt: TGTGCCAGCAGCTTATTTGGCGGGGGCACAGATACGCAGTATTTT

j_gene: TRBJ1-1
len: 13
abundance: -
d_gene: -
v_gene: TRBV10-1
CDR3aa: CASRSAANTEAFF
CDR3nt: TGCGCCAGCAGATCCGCGGCGAACACTGAAGCTTTCTTT

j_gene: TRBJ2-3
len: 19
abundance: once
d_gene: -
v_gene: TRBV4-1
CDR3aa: CASSHEGGRKQGSLNTQYF
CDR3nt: TGCGCCAGCAGCCATGAGGGGGGGAGAAAGCAGGGAAGTCTAAATACGCAGTATTTT

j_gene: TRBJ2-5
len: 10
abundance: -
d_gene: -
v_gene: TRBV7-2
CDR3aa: CATQFQTQYF
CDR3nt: TGTGCCACCCAGTTTCAGACCCAGTACTTC

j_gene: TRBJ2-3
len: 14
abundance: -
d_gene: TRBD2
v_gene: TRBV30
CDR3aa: CAWTSGSPGDTQYF
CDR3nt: TGTGCCTGGACTAGCGGGTCCCCCGGGGATACGCAGTATTTT

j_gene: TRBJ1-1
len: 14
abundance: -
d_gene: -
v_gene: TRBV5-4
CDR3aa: CASSLGLTNTEAFF
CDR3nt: TGTGCCAGCAGCTTAGGACTAACGAACACTGAAGCTTTCTTT

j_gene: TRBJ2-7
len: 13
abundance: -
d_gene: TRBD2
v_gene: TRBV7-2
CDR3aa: CASSPTSVPPQYF
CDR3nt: TGTGCCAGCAGCCCAACTAGCGTCCCCCCTCAGTACTTC

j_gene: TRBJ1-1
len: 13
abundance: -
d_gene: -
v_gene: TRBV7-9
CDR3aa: CASSVQGNTEAFF
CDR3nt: TGTGCCAGCAGCGTACAGGGGAACACTGAAGCTTTCTTT

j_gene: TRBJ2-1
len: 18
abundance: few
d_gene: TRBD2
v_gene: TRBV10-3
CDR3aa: CAISDPRGLAGSYNEQFF
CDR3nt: TGTGCCATCAGTGACCCGCGAGGACTAGCGGGCTCCTACAATGAGCAGTTCTTC

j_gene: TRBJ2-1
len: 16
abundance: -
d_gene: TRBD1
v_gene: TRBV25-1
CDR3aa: CASSEPGQGLNNEQFF
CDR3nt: TGTGCCAGCAGTGAACCCGGACAGGGGCTTAACAATGAGCAGTTCTTC

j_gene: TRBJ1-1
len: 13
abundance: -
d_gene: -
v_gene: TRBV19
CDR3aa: CASTTTGNTEAFF
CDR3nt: TGTGCCAGTACCACGACAGGGAACACTGAAGCTTTCTTT

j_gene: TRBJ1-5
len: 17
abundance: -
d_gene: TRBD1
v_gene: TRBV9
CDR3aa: CASSVGVGQGGDQPQHF
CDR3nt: TGTGCCAGCAGCGTTGGAGTGGGACAGGGAGGGGATCAGCCCCAGCATTTT

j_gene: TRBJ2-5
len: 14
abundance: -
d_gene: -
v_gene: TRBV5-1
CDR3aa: CASSILDRRETQYF
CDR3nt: TGCGCCAGCAGCATTTTGGACAGAAGAGAGACCCAGTACTTC